Presented here are 2 T cell receptor beta chains from one specimen sequenced in a study of identical twins (dated by TCRdb to the mid-2010s). Libraries came from 5' RACE. Reads for this sample came from an Illumina HiSeq 2000. Using fastp at Q25 and MiXCR, TCRdb reprocessed the public reads and kept productive beta chains. Rows are combined by CDR3 protein, so each entry shows the most common genes and DNA. This sample holds hundreds of thousands of distinct CDR3 sequences; roughly an eighth were observed only once. The ten biggest clones cover around 1.6% of the sample. The same data also went into a second study, on yellow fever vaccine responses in identical twins.

The sequencing input was PBMCs. These receptors originate from a woman between 18 and 30 years old in good health.

The rearrangement links TRBV20-1 to TRBJ2-5; 12 bases are shared with TRBD2. CDR1 and CDR2 (germline): DFQATT, SNEGSKA (reference sequence). CDR3 length equals 15 residues. V gave up 3 bases and J gave up 1 base; unmatched junction bases: 3. The CDR3 coding sequence is TGCAGTGCTAGGGAACTAGCGGGGGGCCAAGAGACCCAGTACTTC. It encodes CSARELAGGQETQYF.

The V call is TRBV25-1, the J call TRBJ2-5, with D tentatively TRBD1 (5 bases). The CDR3 is made up of 12 amino acids. V lost 6 bases and J 5 bases, leaving 10 bases between the germline ends. Germline V gene sequence: CDR1 MGHDK, CDR2 SYGVNS. The CDR3 coding sequence is TGTGCCAGCAGAGGGGTTAGGGAGACCCAGTACTTC. Protein sequence: CASRGVRETQYF.